Below, 30 T cell receptor beta chains from the same sample are listed, as sequenced in a study of T cell responses to AZD1222 COVID-19 vaccine. The table came from immunoSEQ multiplex PCR; TCRdb's copy has only in-frame clones and leaves some out. The profile covers 65,000 to 75,000 clones, with less than 90% appearing a single time and about 20% taken by the ten largest. The sequences come from peripheral blood, collected on day 0 of AZD1222 vaccination. These receptor sequences come from an adult in good health.

Here the CDR3 reads CASSLGGAGTSDTQYF. The CDR3 DNA sequence: TGTGCCAGCAGCTTGGGAGGGGCGGGAACTTCAGATACGCAGTATTTT. V gene TRBV5-4 combines with J gene TRBJ2-3, with D tentatively TRBD2 (6 bases). Per the germline V gene, CDR1 is SGHNT and CDR2 is YYREEE (reference sequence). The V end lost 0 bases, the J end lost 4 bases, and 15 bases lay between the germline ends. The length of the CDR3 is 16 residues.

This clone came up once. This specimen includes other DNA sequences encoding the same CDR3. V and J are TRBV7-2 and TRBJ1-6; no firm D call. Trimming left V 3 bases short and J 0 bases short, with 6 bases between. CDR3 length equals 15 residues. Germline V gene sequence: CDR1 SGHTA, CDR2 FQGNSA. The CDR3 DNA is TGTGCCAGCAGCTTGGGTAGCTCCTATAATTCACCCCTCCACTTT. Translation gives CASSLGSSYNSPLHF.

This clone was counted only a few times. This sequence joins TRBV24-1 and TRBJ1-4; D not certain. The CDR3 totals 15 residues. V was cut by 5 bases and J by 7 bases, with 16 bases left in between. CDR1 KGHDR and CDR2 SFDVKD come from the germline V gene. The CDR3 coding sequence is TGTGCCACCAGTGCCATTGATAATAGCGGTGAAAAACTGTTTTTT. It translates to CATSAIDNSGEKLFF.

This clone showed up just a few times. The rearrangement uses TRBV24-1 and TRBJ2-5; 9 bases fit TRBD2. Germline V gene sequence: CDR1 KGHDR, CDR2 SFDVKD. The length of the CDR3 is 15 residues. J was trimmed by 5 bases and V by 9 bases; bases with no gene match: 12. The CDR3 protein is CATLGVAGEGETQYF. The CDR3, as DNA: TGTGCCACCCTAGGGGTAGCGGGAGAAGGGGAGACCCAGTACTTC.

The chain employs TRBV4-2 and TRBJ2-3; no clear D. V lost 0 bases, J lost 3 bases, and 10 bases lay in between. The CDR3 contains 15 residues. Germline V lookup: CDR1 LGHNA, CDR2 YNFKEQ. CDR3 residues: CASSQDQLRTDTQYF. DNA of the CDR3: TGTGCCAGCAGCCAAGATCAACTAAGAACAGATACGCAGTATTTT.

The chain joins TRBV6-5 to TRBJ2-2; D is perhaps TRBD2 (5 bases). Germline CDR1 and CDR2: MNHEY and SVGAGI. Trimming stripped 10 bases from V and 3 bases from J, with 15 bases between. The CDR3 is made up of 14 amino acids. CDR3 coding DNA: TGTGCCAAACCACGGACTTCCTACACCGGGGAGCTGTTTTTT. Its protein product is CAKPRTSYTGELFF.

This clone is a singleton in its sample. The genes are TRBV2 and TRBJ2-2; 8 bases line up with TRBD2. The CDR3 is 15 residues long. Looked up from germline, CDR1 is SNHLY and CDR2 is FYNNEI. V trimming: 2 bases; J trimming: 4 bases; junction bases outside the gene matches: 3. CDR3 in DNA: TGTGCCAGCAGTGAATGGCTAGCGGGCACCGGGGAGCTGTTTTTT. It translates to CASSEWLAGTGELFF.

The chain uses TRBV2 and TRBJ1-6, with D unclear. Trimming stripped 4 bases from V and 4 bases from J, with 11 bases between. CDR3 size: 15 residues. Germline V gene data show CDR1 as SNHLY and CDR2 as FYNNEI. The CDR3 here is CASSVSLLYNSPLHF. In DNA form, the CDR3 reads TGTGCCAGCAGTGTTTCTCTACTATATAATTCACCCCTCCACTTT. The full variable domain, rest sourced from reference TRBV2 and TRBJ1-6, is EPEVTQTPSHQVTQMGQEVILRCVPISNHLYFYWYRQILGQKVEFLVSFYNNEISEKSEIFDDQFSVERPDGSNFTLKIRSTKLEDSAMYFCASSVSLLYNSPLHFGNGTRLTVT.

This rearrangement joins TRBV25-1 to TRBJ2-1; TRBD2 agrees at 13 bases. This CDR3 region has 15 residues. Germline CDR1 reads MGHDK; CDR2 reads SYGVNS. The J segment lost 8 bases and the V segment lost 5 bases, leaving 6 bases of the junction unmatched. CDR3 nucleotides: TGTGCCAGCAGTCTCGGACTAGCGGGAGTCCATGAGCAGTTCTTC. Its translation is CASSLGLAGVHEQFF.

CDR3 nucleotide sequence: TGTGCCACTAGCCAGGGCGGGACAGGGGGTACTGAAGCTTTCTTT. Translation: CATSQGGTGGTEAFF. The V gene is TRBV24-1, the J gene TRBJ1-1, with 11 bases lining up with TRBD1. CDR3 length equals 15 residues. Germline values: CDR1 KGHDR, CDR2 SFDVKD. V was clipped by 10 bases and J by 5 bases; unmatched bases: 11.

The chain uses TRBV10-3 and TRBJ1-2; D is undetermined. In germline, CDR1 is ENHRY, CDR2 SYGVKD. The CDR3 consists of 13 residues. With 3 bases removed from V and 8 bases from J, the gap between germline ends came to 13 bases. The CDR3 coding sequence is TGTGCCATCAGTGAACGGGTCTTGGAAGGCTACACCTTC. It codes for CAISERVLEGYTF.

The sample holds a few counts of this clone. V gene TRBV28 combines with J gene TRBJ2-7, with D unclear. CDR3 length: 12 residues. The germline CDR1 and CDR2 sequences are MDHEN and SYDVKM. The V end lost 2 bases, the J end lost 4 bases, and 6 bases lay between the germline ends. DNA for the CDR3: TGTGCCAGCAGTTTAACCGGGTACGAGCAGTACTTC. This codes for CASSLTGYEQYF.

The genes are TRBV11-3 and TRBJ1-3, with D tentatively TRBD1 (5 bases). Trimming pared 5 bases from V and 0 bases from J, leaving 11 bases between. This CDR3 is 15 amino acids long. Germline V gene sequence: CDR1 SGHNT, CDR2 YENEEA. The DNA of the CDR3 is TGTGCCAGCAGCCCAGGGACCGGCTCTGGAAACACCATATATTTT. Protein sequence: CASSPGTGSGNTIYF.

The chain carries TRBV28 and TRBJ1-1; no clear D gene. Germline loops: CDR1 MDHEN, CDR2 SYDVKM. This CDR3 is built from 15 residues. The V and J ends lost 0 bases and 5 bases respectively, with 13 bases between them. CDR3 bases: TGTGCCAGCAGTTTATGGAGGGTCTCTGGGACTGAAGCTTTCTTT. Translating gives CASSLWRVSGTEAFF.

CDR3 nucleotides: TGTGCCTGGAGTACGGACCTTACAGGGGGATATAGCAATCAGCCCCAGCATTTT. This translates into CAWSTDLTGGYSNQPQHF. The J gene is TRBJ1-5, the V gene TRBV30; 8 positions agree with TRBD1. The germline gives CDR1 GTSNPN, CDR2 SVGIG (reference sequence). The CDR3 length is 18 residues. The ends lost 2 bases at V and 0 bases at J; junction bases unmatched: 12.

The V call is TRBV27, the J call TRBJ2-5, with unresolved D. Germline lookup yields CDR1 MNHEY and CDR2 SMNVEV (reference sequence). The CDR3 covers 13 residues. V lost 3 bases and J 2 bases, leaving 7 bases between the germline ends. CDR3 protein: CASSFYLQETQYF. The CDR3 region has the DNA TGTGCCAGCAGTTTTTATCTACAAGAGACCCAGTACTTC.

The CDR3 DNA sequence: TGCGCCAGCAGCTTGGTGGCTAGCGGAGGACTGGGCGGAAATACGCAGTATTTT. It encodes CASSLVASGGLGGNTQYF. The genes are TRBV5-1 and TRBJ2-3; 7 bases agree with TRBD2. In germline, CDR1 is SGHRS, CDR2 YFSETQ. V shed 0 bases, J shed 7 bases, and the junction held 17 bases outside the gene matches. CDR3 size: 18 residues.

This clone was counted a few times. The gene calls are TRBV19 and TRBJ2-1; 13 bases map to TRBD2. The germline gives CDR1 LNHDA, CDR2 SQIVND (reference sequence). The CDR3 runs to 16 residues. With 5 bases clipped from V and 7 bases from J, the junction kept 8 bases outside the gene matches. In DNA form, the CDR3 reads TGTGCCAGTAGTCTGCAACTAGCGGGGGGGCGGAATGAGCAGTTCTTC. It translates to CASSLQLAGGRNEQFF.

The rearrangement uses TRBV28 and TRBJ2-1; tentative D call: TRBD1 (6 bases). Germline V CDR1 and CDR2: MDHEN, SYDVKM. The CDR3 runs 14 residues. V gave up 3 bases and J gave up 3 bases, with 9 bases separating them. CDR3 sequence (DNA): TGTGCCAGCAGTTTTACAGGGAACTACAATGAGCAGTTCTTC. Translated: CASSFTGNYNEQFF.

The V and J genes are TRBV5-4 and TRBJ1-2; D remains ambiguous. Germline V gene data show CDR1 as SGHNT and CDR2 as YYREEE (reference sequence). This CDR3 contains 14 residues. V was pared by 4 bases and J by 3 bases, with 13 bases between. CDR3: CASSPGTDDYGYTF. The CDR3 coding sequence is TGTGCCAGCAGCCCAGGTACCGATGACTATGGCTACACCTTC.

This clone has just a few counts. The CDR3 nucleotides are TGTGCCAGCAGCCAAGCGGCGGGAGGACTAGACACAGATACGCAGTATTTT. Translating gives CASSQAAGGLDTDTQYF. The V gene is TRBV4-2, the J gene TRBJ2-3; 8 nucleotides match TRBD2. The CDR3 totals 17 residues. Per germline, CDR1 LGHNA and CDR2 YNFKEQ. V lost 1 base, J lost 2 bases, and 8 bases stayed unmatched.

The rearrangement joins TRBV27 to TRBJ2-7, with D tentatively TRBD2 (5 bases). CDR3 length equals 13 residues. CDR1 and CDR2 from the germline V gene are MNHEY and SMNVEV (reference sequence). Trimming removed 5 bases at V and 4 bases at J, with 12 bases between. CDR3 in DNA: TGTGCCAGCAGTCTCGGGGTAGGGTACGAGCAGTACTTC. Translating it yields CASSLGVGYEQYF.

The CDR3 region is CAISPTGAGGYTF. CDR3 DNA: TGTGCCATCAGTCCAACAGGGGCTGGTGGCTACACCTTC. The chain has TRBV10-3 and TRBJ1-2, with 7 bases aligning to TRBD1. The ends lost 5 bases at V and 7 bases at J; junction bases unmatched: 7. Germline V gives CDR1 ENHRY, CDR2 SYGVKD. The CDR3 runs to 13 residues.

V usage is TRBV28 and J usage is TRBJ2-7; D ambiguous. CDR3 length: 12 amino acids. Germline values: CDR1 MDHEN, CDR2 SYDVKM. Trimming removed 3 bases at V and 3 bases at J, with 6 bases between. In nucleotides, the CDR3 is TGTGCCAGCAGTTTTCTGGGCTACGAGCAGTACTTC. It translates to CASSFLGYEQYF. Supplemented by reference TRBV28 and TRBJ2-7, the full variable domain reads DVKVTQSSRYLVKRTGEKVFLECVQDMDHENMFWYRQDPGLGLRLIYFSYDVKMKEKGDIPEGYSVSREKKERFSLILESASTNQTSMYLCASSFLGYEQYFGPGTRLTVT.

As regards this clone: The junction departs from germline at one end; a sequencing error may be responsible. The J gene is TRBJ2-3, the V gene TRBV11-2, with TRBD1 identical over 12 bases. The CDR3 covers 16 residues. Germline V gene lookup returns CDR1 SGHAT and CDR2 FQNNGV. CDR3 amino acids: CASILGTGGLTDTQYF. As DNA, the CDR3 is TGTGCCAGCATCTTAGGGACAGGGGGCCTCACAGATACGCAGTATTTT.

The chain recombines TRBV29-1 with TRBJ1-3, with unresolved D. CDR3 length equals 13 residues. Germline V gene sequence: CDR1 SQVTM, CDR2 ANQGSEA. Between the trimmed V and J ends, which lost 6 bases and 0 bases, there was a span of 9 bases. This CDR3 reads CSVVGGSGNTIYF. CDR3 sequence (DNA): TGCAGCGTCGTAGGCGGCTCTGGAAACACCATATATTTT.

The V and J genes are TRBV3-1 (or the pseudogene TRBV3-2) and TRBJ2-1, with 10 bases lining up with TRBD2. Germline V gene lookup returns CDR1 LGHDT and CDR2 YNNKEL (reference sequence). The J segment lost 6 bases and the V segment lost 1 base, leaving 3 bases of the junction unmatched. The CDR3 is made up of 15 amino acids. CDR3 in DNA: TGTGCCAGCAGCCAAGTCAAGCGGGGGGGCAATGAGCAGTTCTTC. As protein: CASSQVKRGGNEQFF.

The J gene is TRBJ2-3, the V gene TRBV7-9; 9 nucleotides align to TRBD2. V lost 5 bases, J lost 4 bases, and 7 bases stayed unmatched. Germline CDR1 and CDR2: SEHNR and FQNEAQ (reference sequence). The CDR3 covers 15 residues. CDR3 sequence: CASSAALAGPDTQYF. The DNA for the CDR3 is TGTGCCAGCAGCGCCGCCCTAGCGGGACCAGATACGCAGTATTTT.

The chain is built from TRBV30 and TRBJ1-4; D unclear. The CDR3 spans 14 residues. V shed 5 bases and J shed 7 bases, with 17 bases lying between them. In germline, CDR1 is GTSNPN, CDR2 SVGIG (reference sequence). CDR3 residues: CAWAGSSGFEKLFF. For the CDR3, the DNA is TGTGCCTGGGCTGGGTCTTCGGGATTTGAAAAACTGTTTTTT.

The rearrangement links TRBV7-2 to TRBJ1-1; no clear D. The CDR3 extends over 14 amino acids. Trimming stripped 5 bases from V and 8 bases from J, with 18 bases between. CDR1 is SGHTA and CDR2 is FQGNSA in the germline V gene. CDR3 DNA: TGTGCCAGCAGCCCCAGTTCCAGGAGCCAGGAAGCTTTCTTT. It encodes CASSPSSRSQEAFF.